This T cell receptor beta chain was identified during a study of memory CD4+ T cells and cytomegalovirus serostatus. Data came from immunoSEQ multiplex PCR; TCRdb stores just in-frame clones and leaves some out. The table shows under 100,000 clones, with 80% occurring only once. The sort gate was single viable CD3+CD4+CD8-CD45RO+ cells for memory CD4+ T cells. Germline V CDR1 and CDR2: SGHDT, YYEEEE. V lost 0 bases and J 5 bases, leaving 9 bases between the germline ends. The CDR3 contains 13 residues. J is TRBJ2-7 and V is TRBV5-6; D is possibly TRBD1 (7 bases). The TCR comes from an adult in good health and CMV-seronegative. Sequencing input: memory CD4+ T cells from blood. Here the CDR3 reads CASSLGRGDEQYF. CDR3 nucleotides: TGTGCCAGCAGCTTGGGCAGGGGGGACGAGCAGTACTTC.